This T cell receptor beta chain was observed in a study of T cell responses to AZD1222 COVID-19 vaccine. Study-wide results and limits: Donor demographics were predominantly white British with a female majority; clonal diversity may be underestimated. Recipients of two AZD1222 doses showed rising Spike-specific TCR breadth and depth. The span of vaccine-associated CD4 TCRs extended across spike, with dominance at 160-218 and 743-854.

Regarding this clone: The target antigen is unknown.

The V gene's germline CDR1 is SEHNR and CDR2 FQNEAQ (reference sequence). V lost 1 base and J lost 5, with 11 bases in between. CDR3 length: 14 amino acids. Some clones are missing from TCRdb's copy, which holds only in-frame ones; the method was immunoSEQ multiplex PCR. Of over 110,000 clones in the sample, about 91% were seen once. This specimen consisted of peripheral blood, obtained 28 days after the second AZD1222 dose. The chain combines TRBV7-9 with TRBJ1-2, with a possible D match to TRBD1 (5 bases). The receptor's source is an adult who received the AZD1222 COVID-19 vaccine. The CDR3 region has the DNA TGTGCCAGCAGCTTAGAGGGACGGAGTTATGGCTACACCTTC. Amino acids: CASSLEGRSYGYTF. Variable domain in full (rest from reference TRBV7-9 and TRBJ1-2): DTGVSQNPRHKITKRGQNVTFRCDPISEHNRLYWYRQTLGQGPEFLTYFQNEAQLEKSRLLSDRFSAERPKGSFSTLEIQRTEQGDSAMYLCASSLEGRSYGYTFGSGTRLTVV.